The clone carrying this T cell receptor (beta chain) was recorded a few times. The CDR3 is 12 residues long. Losses at the gene ends were 9 bases for V and 6 bases for J; bases not matched to a gene: 4. Per the germline V gene, CDR1 is SNHLY and CDR2 is FYNNEI. The method was immunoSEQ multiplex PCR; TCRdb's version includes in-frame clones alone and lacks a portion of them. The sample lists hundreds of thousands of clones; around 89% were seen once. The entry originates in a study of blood T cell repertoires in COVID-19. At the level of the study: Nucleic acid was either cDNA or gDNA, and it came from T cells, B-cell-depleted T cells, or PBMCs.

This clonotype was sampled from a woman between 40 and 55 years old who had recovered from COVID-19. The sample consisted of peripheral blood. J is TRBJ2-2 and V is TRBV2, with 7 bases identical to TRBD2. CDR3 region: CARGREPGELFF. The CDR3 nucleotides are TGTGCCAGGGGGCGGGAGCCCGGGGAGCTGTTTTTT.